A selection of T cell receptor beta chains follows, all from one sample in a study of shared clonotypes between healthy human individuals. Method: immunoSEQ multiplex PCR; TCRdb's copy keeps in-frame clones and lacks some. Here the sample spans more than 900,000 clones, about four fifths being singletons. The sequenced sample was memory CD4+ T cells from PBMCs. These receptors all come from a man between 18 and 29 years old in good health. Some clones in this sample may be carry-over from other donors' samples. Both conserved end residues are part of each CDR3. A D gene is named only where the DNA matches it firmly. A clone size is listed for some rows: how often the clone was seen (once, few, many), or a class if it is expanded.

TRBV27	TRBD2	TRBJ2-2	-	TGTGCCAGCACCCAAAGATTAGCGGGAGCGAACGGGGAGCTGTTTTTT	CASTQRLAGANGELFF
TRBV6-1	-	TRBJ2-7	-	TGTGCCAGCAGCGCGGACCGCTACTCCTACGAGCAGTACTTC	CASSADRYSYEQYF
TRBV6-5	TRBD1	TRBJ1-5	many	TGTGCCAGCAGTAAACGGACAGGGGTTGGGCCCCAGCATTTT	CASSKRTGVGPQHF
TRBV7-8	-	TRBJ1-5	-	TGTGCCAGCAGCGACCGGGACGCCGGGCATCAGCCCCAGCATTTT	CASSDRDAGHQPQHF
TRBV7-9	TRBD2	TRBJ2-3	-	TGTGCCAGCAGCTTCGGACTAGCCAGCACAGATACGCAGTATTTT	CASSFGLASTDTQYF
TRBV5-1	-	TRBJ2-7	-	TGCGCCAGCAGCTTACAGACCTTCTACGAGCAGTACTTC	CASSLQTFYEQYF
TRBV5-1	TRBD1	TRBJ2-3	-	TGCGCCAGCAGCTTCGACAGGGAAGGCACAGATACGCAGTATTTT	CASSFDREGTDTQYF
TRBV2	TRBD2	TRBJ2-7	-	TGTGCCAGCAGTGATTTTGCTAGCGGGAGTACCTACGAGCAGTACTTC	CASSDFASGSTYEQYF
TRBV20-1	-	TRBJ1-4	few	TGCAGTGCAACACGAGAAAAACTGTTTTTT	CSATREKLFF
TRBV13	TRBD2	TRBJ2-1	-	TGTGCCAGCAGCTTAAAGCTAGCGGGAGACAATGAGCAGTTCTTC	CASSLKLAGDNEQFF
TRBV7-8	-	TRBJ1-4	once	TGTGCCAGCAGCCCAAGGCGGGACGCAACTAATGAAAAACTGTTTTTT	CASSPRRDATNEKLFF
TRBV27	-	TRBJ2-5	few	TGTGCCAGCAGATCATCCGGAACCCAGTACTTC	CASRSSGTQYF
TRBV7-3	-	TRBJ2-4	-	TGTGCCAGCAGCTTAATACGGCCCCCCGGGGCCAAAAACATTCAGTACTTC	CASSLIRPPGAKNIQYF
TRBV7-2	-	TRBJ1-2	few	TGTGCCAGCAGCGTACAGGGATATAACTATGGCTACACCTTC	CASSVQGYNYGYTF
TRBV27	TRBD1	TRBJ1-2	many	TGTGCCAGCAGTGGGGGACAGGGGGTATTTGGCTACACCTTC	CASSGGQGVFGYTF
TRBV5-1	-	TRBJ2-7	once	TGCGCCAGCAGCTTGTCGGGTGGCCCTGCCGAGCAGTACTTC	CASSLSGGPAEQYF
TRBV5-1	-	TRBJ1-1	-	TGCGCCAGCAGCTTGGGACAGTCGATCGACACTGAAGCTTTCTTT	CASSLGQSIDTEAFF
TRBV7-6	TRBD1	TRBJ2-7	-	TGTGCCAGCAGCGACCGAGGGACAGGGGTCAAGGGAGCCTACGAGCAGTACTTC	CASSDRGTGVKGAYEQYF
TRBV7-9	-	TRBJ2-4	many	TGTGCCAGCATCCCATTGGTATCCAACATTCAGTACTTC	CASIPLVSNIQYF
TRBV5-1	-	TRBJ1-1	-	TGCGCCAGCAGCTTCGCAGGGAGGGACACTGAAGCTTTCTTT	CASSFAGRDTEAFF
TRBV5-1	TRBD2	TRBJ2-3	once	TGCGCCAGCAGCTTAGGGATTAGCGGGAGAGTTACGTCAGATACGCAGTATTTT	CASSLGISGRVTSDTQYF
TRBV7-2	TRBD1	TRBJ2-5	few	TGTGCCAGCAGCTTTCAGGGGGCGCAGGAGACCCAGTACTTC	CASSFQGAQETQYF
TRBV27	-	TRBJ1-1	once	TGTGCCAGCAGTTCAACGAGTGGGGCTGAAGCTTTCTTT	CASSSTSGAEAFF
TRBV28	-	TRBJ1-2	-	TGTGCCAGCAGTTTACGTGCAGGGCGGATCGGCTACACCTTC	CASSLRAGRIGYTF
TRBV7-7	TRBD1	TRBJ2-3	-	TGTGCCAGCAGCTTGGGACAGGGCACAGATACGCAGTATTTT	CASSLGQGTDTQYF
TRBV6-5	TRBD1	TRBJ2-1	once	TGTGCCAGCAGCCGACAGGGGTCCTACAATGAGCAGTTCTTC	CASSRQGSYNEQFF
TRBV29-1	-	TRBJ2-1	-	TGCAGCGTTGAGACTAACGACAATGAGCAGTTCTTC	CSVETNDNEQFF
TRBV2	-	TRBJ1-2	-	TGTGCCAGCATGGGGGGCGCAATAGATGGCTACACCTTC	CASMGGAIDGYTF
TRBV10-2	TRBD1	TRBJ1-2	once	TGCGCCAGCAGTGAGTCAGGACAGGGAGGCAACTATGGCTACACCTTC	CASSESGQGGNYGYTF
TRBV11-2	-	TRBJ1-3	once	TGTGCCAGCAGCTTAGGAGGTTCGACGGTTGGAAACACCATATATTTT	CASSLGGSTVGNTIYF
TRBV4-2	-	TRBJ1-1	-	TGTGCCAGCAGCCTTCCTCGGAACACTGAAGCTTTCTTT	CASSLPRNTEAFF
TRBV6-5	TRBD1	TRBJ2-2	-	TGTGCCAGCAGTTACTCACCAGGGGGCGCGATGGGGGAGCTGTTTTTT	CASSYSPGGAMGELFF
TRBV5-1	-	TRBJ1-1	-	TGCGCCAGCAGTACCCTCGTGGGTGGGGCGTCGGGGAACACTGAAGCTTTCTTT	CASSTLVGGASGNTEAFF
TRBV4-3	TRBD2	TRBJ2-7	once	TGCGCCAGCAGCCAAGACCCTAGCGGGAGGCTGGGCGAGCAGTACTTC	CASSQDPSGRLGEQYF
TRBV5-4	TRBD2	TRBJ2-1	few	TGTGCCAGCAGCTCTCGACTAGCGGGAAGGAATGAGCAGTTCTTC	CASSSRLAGRNEQFF
TRBV5-4	TRBD2	TRBJ2-7	-	TGTGCCAGCAGTTCCGGGACTAGCGGGATTAATAGGAACGAGCAGTACTTC	CASSSGTSGINRNEQYF
TRBV2	-	TRBJ2-3	-	TGTGCCAGCAACCAGGACCCTCGGGATACGCAGTATTTT	CASNQDPRDTQYF
TRBV7-2	TRBD2	TRBJ2-6	-	TGTGCCAGCAGCCGGGGGGGCTCTGGGGCCAACGTCCTGACTTTC	CASSRGGSGANVLTF
TRBV27	-	TRBJ2-3	-	TGTGCCAGCAGTCCCCAGGGCCTCGGAACAGATACGCAGTATTTT	CASSPQGLGTDTQYF
TRBV29-1	-	TRBJ2-2	-	TGCAGCGTACGCAGACAGTCCCCAAACACCGGGGAGCTGTTTTTT	CSVRRQSPNTGELFF
TRBV5-1	-	TRBJ1-1	-	TGCGCCAGCAGCTTGGCCTGGCAGGGGAAGAACACTGAAGCTTTCTTT	CASSLAWQGKNTEAFF
TRBV6-6	-	TRBJ2-1	-	TGTGCCGGCAGCCCTGACGACAATGAGCAGTTCTTC	CAGSPDDNEQFF
TRBV7-8	-	TRBJ2-1	-	TGTGCCAGCAGCTTAGCCAGACTAAGCGGGCCGCACAATGAGCAGTTCTTC	CASSLARLSGPHNEQFF
TRBV6-6	-	TRBJ1-1	-	TGTGCCAGCAGTTACACCAGGGATACTGAAGCTTTCTTT	CASSYTRDTEAFF
TRBV10-3	-	TRBJ2-3	-	TGTGCCATCAGTCTAAGGACTGGGAGCACAGATACGCAGTATTTT	CAISLRTGSTDTQYF
TRBV5-4	TRBD1	TRBJ2-6	-	TGTGCCAGCAGCGAGGGACAGGGGGCTGCTGGGGCCAACGTCCTGACTTTC	CASSEGQGAAGANVLTF
TRBV28	-	TRBJ1-2	-	TGTGCCACTCTTCAGGGAACCTACGGCTACACCTTC	CATLQGTYGYTF
TRBV9	-	TRBJ1-3	-	TGTGCCAGCAGCACATCGGCGGGAAACACCATATATTTT	CASSTSAGNTIYF
TRBV18	-	TRBJ1-2	-	TGTGCCAGCTCACCCGCGACAGGCCCCTATGGCTACACCTTC	CASSPATGPYGYTF
TRBV5-1	TRBD1	TRBJ2-5	-	TGCGCCAGCAGCTTGGAGACCTTTTTTGGACAGGGACAAGAGACCCAGTACTTC	CASSLETFFGQGQETQYF
TRBV4-3	TRBD1	TRBJ2-7	-	TGCGCCAGCAGCCAAGTGGGACAGGGGCACGAGCAGTACTTC	CASSQVGQGHEQYF
TRBV25-1	TRBD1	TRBJ1-2	-	TGTGCCAGCAGTGCCCCCGGGACAGGGAAAAACTATGGCTACACCTTC	CASSAPGTGKNYGYTF
TRBV7-8	-	TRBJ2-1	many	TGTGCCAGCAGTTCCCGGGTCCCGAACAAGAATGAGCAGTTCTTC	CASSSRVPNKNEQFF
TRBV9	-	TRBJ1-1	-	TGTGCCAGCAGACAGGGCCTGATGAACACTGAAGCTTTCTTT	CASRQGLMNTEAFF